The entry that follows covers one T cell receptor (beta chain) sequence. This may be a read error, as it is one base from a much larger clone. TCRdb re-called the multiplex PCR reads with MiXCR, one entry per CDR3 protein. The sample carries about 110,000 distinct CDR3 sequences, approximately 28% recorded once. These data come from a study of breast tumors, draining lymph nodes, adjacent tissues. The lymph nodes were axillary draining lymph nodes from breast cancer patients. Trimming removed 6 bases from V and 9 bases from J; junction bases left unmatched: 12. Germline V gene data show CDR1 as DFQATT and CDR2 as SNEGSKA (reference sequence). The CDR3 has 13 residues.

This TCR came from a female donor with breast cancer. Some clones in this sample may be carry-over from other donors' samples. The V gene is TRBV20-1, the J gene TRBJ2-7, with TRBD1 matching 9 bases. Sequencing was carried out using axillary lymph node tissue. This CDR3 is CSAPRDRASAQYF. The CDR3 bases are TGCAGTGCCCCCAGGGACAGGGCGTCCGCGCAGTACTTC.